Listed below are T cell receptor beta chains from one sample, sequenced in a study of T cells in Graves' hyperthyroidism and ophthalmopathy. TCRdb reprocessed the multiplex PCR reads with MiXCR, giving one entry per CDR3 protein. Of roughly 170,000 distinct CDR3 sequences in the sample, approximately 15% were seen once. The sample taken for sequencing was blood. These receptors were collected from a woman aged 50 to 60 with Graves' hyperthyroidism. Both conserved end residues are part of each CDR3. D genes are given only for firm matches. Rows may omit the clone size; those that give it use once, few, many or a size class.

V	J	size	D	DNA	CDR3
TRBV7-9	TRBJ1-6	many	NA	TGTGCCAGCAGCTACCTCCCCGGCGGGGATAATTCACCCCTCCACTTT	CASSYLPGGDNSPLHF
TRBV5-1	TRBJ2-2	many	NA	TGCGCCAGCAGCTGGGGACGGGGCGCCAAAGGGACCGGGGAGCTGTTTTTT	CASSWGRGAKGTGELFF
TRBV7-9	TRBJ2-1	many	NA	TGTGCCAGCAGCGTGGATCTTCTCTACAATGAGCAGTTCTTC	CASSVDLLYNEQFF
TRBV5-6	TRBJ1-5	few	TRBD1	TGTGCCAGCAGTTCCGGGACAGGGGGCTTCGATAGCAATCAGCCCCAGCATTTT	CASSSGTGGFDSNQPQHF
TRBV5-4	TRBJ2-5	many	NA	TGTGCCAGCAGCTCGACCCACCAAGAGACCCAGTACTTC	CASSSTHQETQYF
TRBV12-3/TRBV12-4	TRBJ1-3	once	TRBD1	TGTGCCAGCAGACTCGGACAGGTCGACTCTGGAAACACCATATATTTT	CASRLGQVDSGNTIYF
TRBV12-3/TRBV12-4	TRBJ1-5	NA	NA	TGTGCCAGCAGTCTTGGGTTTTATAGCAATCAGCCCCAGCATTTT	CASSLGFYSNQPQHF
TRBV28	TRBJ2-1	few	TRBD2	TGTGCCAGCAGTCGAGCGGGGGGGGTCCTTTACAATGAGCAGTTCTTC	CASSRAGGVLYNEQFF
TRBV18	TRBJ2-5	many	TRBD1	TGTGCCAGCTCACCCAGGGGACAGTCGTACCAAGAGACCCAGTACTTC	CASSPRGQSYQETQYF
TRBV2	TRBJ1-2	many	NA	TGTGCCAGCAAGAGGGAGACCGGGACACAATATGGCTACACCTTC	CASKRETGTQYGYTF
TRBV27	TRBJ1-1	many	NA	TGTGCCAGCAGTTTAGGGCCCGACGGGGCTGAAGCTTTCTTT	CASSLGPDGAEAFF
TRBV13	TRBJ1-1	many	NA	TGTGCCAGCAGCTTATTTGGGGTGACTTACACTGAAGCTTTCTTT	CASSLFGVTYTEAFF
TRBV12-5	TRBJ1-3	many	NA	TGTGCTAGTGGTTTGGTAACAGGGACGTTCACTGGAAACACCATATATTTT	CASGLVTGTFTGNTIYF